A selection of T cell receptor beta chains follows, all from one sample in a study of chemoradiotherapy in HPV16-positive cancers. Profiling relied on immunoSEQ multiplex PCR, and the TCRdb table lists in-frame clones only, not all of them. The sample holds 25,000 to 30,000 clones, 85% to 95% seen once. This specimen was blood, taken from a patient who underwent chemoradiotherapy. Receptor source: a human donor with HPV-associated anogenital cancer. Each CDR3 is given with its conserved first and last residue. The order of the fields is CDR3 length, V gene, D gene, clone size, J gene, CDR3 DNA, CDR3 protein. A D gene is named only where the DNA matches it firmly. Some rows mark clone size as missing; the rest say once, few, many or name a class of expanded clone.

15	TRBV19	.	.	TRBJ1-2	TGTGCCAGTACCCCGATTCTGGGGAATAGCTATGGCTACACCTTC	CASTPILGNSYGYTF
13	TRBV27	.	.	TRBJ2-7	TGTGCCAGCAGTCGGGACGGCTCCTACGAGCAGTACTTC	CASSRDGSYEQYF
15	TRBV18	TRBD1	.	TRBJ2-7	TGTGCCAGCTCACCCGGGACAGGGGGTAACTACGAGCAGTACTTC	CASSPGTGGNYEQYF
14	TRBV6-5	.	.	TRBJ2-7	TGTGCCAGCAGTTACTCGCAGAACCTCTTTGAGCAGTACTTC	CASSYSQNLFEQYF
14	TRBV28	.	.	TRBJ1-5	TGTGCCAGCAGAGCTACCGGTGGCAATCAGCCCCAGCATTTT	CASRATGGNQPQHF
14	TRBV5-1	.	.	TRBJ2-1	TGCGCCAGCAGCTCTGGGGGAACCTACAATGAGCAGTTCTTC	CASSSGGTYNEQFF
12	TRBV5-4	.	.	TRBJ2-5	TGTGCCAGCAGCTACGAAACCTCTAGGCAGTACTTC	CASSYETSRQYF
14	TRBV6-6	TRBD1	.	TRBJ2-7	TGTGCCAGCAAAGTGGGACAGCCGTCCTACGAGCAGTACTTC	CASKVGQPSYEQYF
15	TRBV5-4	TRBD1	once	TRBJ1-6	TGTGCCAGCAGCTACGGGGACAGATATAATTCACCCCTCCACTTT	CASSYGDRYNSPLHF
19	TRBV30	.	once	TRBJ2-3	TGTGCCTGGAGTGTACTGAGTCTGGGCCTAAGTACTAGCACAGATACGCAGTATTTT	CAWSVLSLGLSTSTDTQYF
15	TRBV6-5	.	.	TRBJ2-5	TGTGCCAGCAGTTACTACGGGACGCGAAGTGAGACCCAGTACTTC	CASSYYGTRSETQYF
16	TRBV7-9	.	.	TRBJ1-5	TGTGCCAGCAGCTTGGTTTCGCAGGGTCCAGGGGAGCCCCAGCATTTT	CASSLVSQGPGEPQHF
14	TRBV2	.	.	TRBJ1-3	TGTGCCAGCAGCGCAGCCAGGGCGTTAGACACCATATATTTT	CASSAARALDTIYF
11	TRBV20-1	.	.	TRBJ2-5	TGCAGTGCTAGGTACCAGGAGACCCAGTACTTC	CSARYQETQYF
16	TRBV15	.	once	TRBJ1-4	TGTGCCACCAGCAGAGATCGCGGGGCAGGGGATGAAAAACTGTTTTTT	CATSRDRGAGDEKLFF
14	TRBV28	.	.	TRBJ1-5	TGTGCCAGCAGTATCAGAGTTATTAATCAGCCCCAGCATTTT	CASSIRVINQPQHF
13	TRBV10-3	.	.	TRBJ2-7	TGTGCCATCAGTGAGTCGGGGCCCTACGAGCAGTACTTC	CAISESGPYEQYF
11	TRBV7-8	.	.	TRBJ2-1	TGTGCCAGCAGCCCGGGGTATGAGCAGTTCTTC	CASSPGYEQFF
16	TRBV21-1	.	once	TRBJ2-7	TGTGCCAGCAGCCCCCCTTCGGGCGGGAACTCCTACGAGCAGTACTTC	CASSPPSGGNSYEQYF
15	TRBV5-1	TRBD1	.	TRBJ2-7	TGCGCCAGCAGGACCGGACAGGGGGGCTCCTACGAGCAGTACTTC	CASRTGQGGSYEQYF
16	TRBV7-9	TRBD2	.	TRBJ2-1	TGTGCCAGCAGCTTAGTAGAGCGGGAGCCTCCCAATGAGCAGTTCTTC	CASSLVEREPPNEQFF
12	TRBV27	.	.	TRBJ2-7	TGTGCCAGCCAAGACAAGTCCTACGAGCAGTACTTC	CASQDKSYEQYF
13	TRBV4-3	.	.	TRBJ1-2	TGCGCCAGCAGCCAAGAGTCCGGGGCTGGCTACACCTTC	CASSQESGAGYTF
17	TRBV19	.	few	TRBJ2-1	TGTGCCAGTAGTATAGAGGGGAGCGGAGCCCCCTACAATGAGCAGTTCTTC	CASSIEGSGAPYNEQFF
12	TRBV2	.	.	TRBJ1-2	TGTGCCAGCAGCACAGGGTTCTATGGCTACACCTTC	CASSTGFYGYTF
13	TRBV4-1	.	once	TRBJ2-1	TGCGCCAGCAAGACAGAGGGATACAATGAGCAGTTCTTC	CASKTEGYNEQFF
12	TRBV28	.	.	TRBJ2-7	TGTGCCAGCCGAACAAGCTCCTACGAGCAGTACTTC	CASRTSSYEQYF
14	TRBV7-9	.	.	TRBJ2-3	TGTGCCAGCAGCTTACAGGGAAGCACAGATACGCAGTATTTT	CASSLQGSTDTQYF
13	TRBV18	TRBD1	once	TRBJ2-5	TGTGCCAGCTCACCCGGGACAGAAGAGACCCAGTACTTC	CASSPGTEETQYF
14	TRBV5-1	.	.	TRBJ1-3	TGCGCCAGCAGCGAGGGCAGCTCTGGAAACACCATATATTTT	CASSEGSSGNTIYF
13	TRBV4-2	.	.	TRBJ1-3	TGTGCCAGCAGCCAGGGAGGGGTCGGCACCATATATTTT	CASSQGGVGTIYF
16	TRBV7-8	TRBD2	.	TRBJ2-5	TGTGCCAGCAGCTACGCTAGCGGGAGGCTGATGGAGACCCAGTACTTC	CASSYASGRLMETQYF
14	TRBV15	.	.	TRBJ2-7	TGTGCCACCAGCAGAGACACGAAAGCCCACGAGCAGTACTTC	CATSRDTKAHEQYF
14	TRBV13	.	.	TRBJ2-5	TGTGCCAGCAGCTTACAGTCTGGTTCAGAGACCCAGTACTTC	CASSLQSGSETQYF
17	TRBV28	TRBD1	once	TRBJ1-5	TGTGCCAGCAGCTATCCTACAGGGGACCTCCAGGGTCAGCCCCAGCATTTT	CASSYPTGDLQGQPQHF
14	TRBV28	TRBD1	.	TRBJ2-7	TGTGCCAGCAGTCCCGGAACAGGGGTATACGAGCAGTACTTC	CASSPGTGVYEQYF
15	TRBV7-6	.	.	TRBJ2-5	TGTGCCAGCAGCCTAGATCCGGGGGCAGGAGAGACCCAGTACTTC	CASSLDPGAGETQYF
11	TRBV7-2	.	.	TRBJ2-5	TGTGCCAGCAGCGTCCAAGAGACCCAGTACTTC	CASSVQETQYF
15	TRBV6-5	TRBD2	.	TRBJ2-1	TGTGCCAGCAGTGTGGGACTAGCGGGAACTTATGAGCAGTTCTTC	CASSVGLAGTYEQFF
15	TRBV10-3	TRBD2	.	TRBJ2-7	TGTGCCATCAGTGAGTCCGGACTAGCGGGAGACGAGCAGTACTTC	CAISESGLAGDEQYF
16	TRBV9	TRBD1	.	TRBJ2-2	TGTGCCAGCAACCACGACAGGGACCAAAACACCGGGGAGCTGTTTTTT	CASNHDRDQNTGELFF
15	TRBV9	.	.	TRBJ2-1	TGTGCCAGCAGTACGGACACCAGCTCCTACAATGAGCAGTTCTTC	CASSTDTSSYNEQFF
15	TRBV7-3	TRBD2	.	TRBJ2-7	TGTGCCAGCAGCTTATCGGGGGGGGCATCCTACGAGCAGTACTTC	CASSLSGGASYEQYF
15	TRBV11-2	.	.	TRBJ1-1	TGTGCCAGCAGCCTGGGGTTCATCGGTGACACTGAAGCTTTCTTT	CASSLGFIGDTEAFF
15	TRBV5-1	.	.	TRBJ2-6	TGCGCCAGCAGCCCTCTTTCCTCTGGGGCCAACGTCCTGACTTTC	CASSPLSSGANVLTF
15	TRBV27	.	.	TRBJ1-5	TGTGCCAGCAGTTTAGGACCGTCAGGGAATCAGCCCCAGCATTTT	CASSLGPSGNQPQHF
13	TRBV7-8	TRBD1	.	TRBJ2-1	TGTGCCAGCAGCTCCGGACAGGCCTATGAGCAGTTCTTC	CASSSGQAYEQFF
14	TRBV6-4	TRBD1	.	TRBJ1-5	TGTGCCAGCAGTGACCGGGACAGTCCCGTTGAAGAGCATTTT	CASSDRDSPVEEHF
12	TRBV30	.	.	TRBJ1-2	TGTGCCTGGAGTGTTGGGGGCTATGGCTACACCTTC	CAWSVGGYGYTF
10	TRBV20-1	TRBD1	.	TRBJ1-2	TGTACCGGGACAGAAGGGGCCCACACCTTC	CTGTEGAHTF
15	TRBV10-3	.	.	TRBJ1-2	TGTGCCATCAGGACGGGTACTGACCCAACTATCGGCTACACCTTC	CAIRTGTDPTIGYTF
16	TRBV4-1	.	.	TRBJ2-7	TGCGCCAGCAGCCCCGTGCGTTACGGTTCCTCCTACGAGCAGTACTTC	CASSPVRYGSSYEQYF
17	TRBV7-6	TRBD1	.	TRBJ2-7	TGTGCCAGCAGCTTAAGGACAGGGCTGAGTGCCCAAAGAGAGCAGTACTTC	CASSLRTGLSAQREQYF
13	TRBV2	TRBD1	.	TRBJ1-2	TGTGCCAGCAGCTTGGGACAGGTTTATGGCTACACCTTC	CASSLGQVYGYTF
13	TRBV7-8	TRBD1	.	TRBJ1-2	TGTGCCAGCAGCTCACAGGGGGCTTTCGGCTACACCTTC	CASSSQGAFGYTF
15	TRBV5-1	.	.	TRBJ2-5	TGCGCCAGCAGCCCGGGGGGACAGGTCCAAGAGACCCAGTACTTC	CASSPGGQVQETQYF
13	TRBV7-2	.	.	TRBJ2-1	TGTGCCAGCAGCTTCACGATAAACAATGAGCAGTTCTTC	CASSFTINNEQFF
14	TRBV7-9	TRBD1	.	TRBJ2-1	TGTGCCAGCAGACGACAGGGGGCGGATAATGAGCAGTTCTTC	CASRRQGADNEQFF
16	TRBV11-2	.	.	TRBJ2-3	TGTGCCAGCAGCTTAGGCCCGGGACTGAACACAGATACGCAGTATTTT	CASSLGPGLNTDTQYF
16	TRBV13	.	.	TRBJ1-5	TGTGCCACCTGTTTCTTTTCTGGACAAAGGAATCAGCCCCAGCATTTT	CATCFFSGQRNQPQHF